This TCR beta chain stems from a study of T cell responses to AZD1222 COVID-19 vaccine. Data came from immunoSEQ multiplex PCR; TCRdb stores just in-frame clones and leaves some out. The sample has some 120,000 clones, over 75% seen once. The CDR3 runs 14 residues. Germline CDR1 is LNHDA and CDR2 is SQIVND (reference sequence). The V segment lost 5 bases and the J segment 2 bases; nucleotides outside the gene matches: 2. This specimen was peripheral blood, taken on day 0 of AZD1222 vaccination. The sequence came from an adult in good health. The rearrangement uses TRBV19 and TRBJ1-2; TRBD1 agrees at 10 bases. The CDR3 DNA is TGTGCCAGTAGTCGGGACAGGGGAAACTATGGCTACACCTTC. Amino acids: CASSRDRGNYGYTF.